This T cell receptor (beta chain) was sequenced for a study of a mutant IDH1 vaccine in newly diagnosed glioma. About the research overall: Patients began vaccination 4-6 weeks after radiotherapy alone, or with temozolomide cycles. Standard pretreatment was either radiotherapy, temozolomide, or, for most, radiochemotherapy with temozolomide. Study-level points and caveats: No link was apparently found between pseudoprogression and changes in top peripheral T cell clonotypes.

Assay: immunoSEQ multiplex PCR; the TCRdb copy retains only in-frame clones and omits some. The repertoire holds tens of thousands of clones, with approximately 87% as singletons. Note on this clone: As yet, its antigen is unknown.

The time point here: week 35, safety follow-up. The vaccine gave 300 ug of a 20-mer mutant IDH1 peptide subcutaneously per dose. The CDR3 contains 15 residues. The germline CDR1 and CDR2 sequences are SGHTA and FQGNSA. The V and J ends lost 5 bases and 0 bases, in that order; junction bases with no gene match: 5. The receptor's source is a man between 35 and 55 years old with glioma. The genes are TRBV7-2 and TRBJ2-3; TRBD1 aligns across 7 bases. The sequences come from PBMCs, collected from a glioma patient whose treatment included an IDH1 peptide vaccine. The CDR3 loop is CASSRDSTSTDTQYF. CDR3 DNA sequence: TGTGCCAGCAGCAGGGACAGTACTAGCACAGATACGCAGTATTTT.